The 9 T cell receptor beta chains in this list originate from one sample, sequenced in a study of long-term antiretroviral therapy in people with HIV. The assay used was immunoSEQ (version v3.0), run at survey level. Method: immunoSEQ multiplex PCR; TCRdb's copy keeps in-frame clones and lacks some. This sample has some 28,000 clones, with about 95% found just once. The specimen was unsorted PBMCs, collected 6 to 6.5 years after starting antiretroviral therapy. The receptor source for this set is a man aged 25-45 years with HIV.

V and J are TRBV18 and TRBJ2-6; a weak D match, TRBD1 (6 bases). Germline V gives CDR1 KGHSH, CDR2 LQKENI. V was shortened by 5 bases and J by 0 bases, with 8 bases between the two germline ends. This CDR3 spans 15 amino acids. The CDR3 loop reads CASSATGSGANVLTF. The CDR3 DNA reads as TGTGCCAGCTCAGCGACAGGCTCTGGGGCCAACGTCCTGACTTTC.

The chain carries TRBV9 and TRBJ2-2; D gene ambiguous. CDR1 is SGDLS, CDR2 YYNGEE, per germline. The CDR3 extends over 16 amino acids. V was clipped by 6 bases and J by 1 base, with 16 bases between them. The CDR3 DNA reads TGTGCCAGCACCTCGGGTGGAGCCCTGAACACCGGGGAGCTGTTTTTT. It codes for CASTSGGALNTGELFF. Together with reference TRBV9 and TRBJ2-2, the CDR3 gives the full variable domain: DSGVTQTPKHLITATGQRVTLRCSPRSGDLSVYWYQQSLDQGLQFLIQYYNGEERAKGNILERFSAQQFPDLHSELNLSSLELGDSALYFCASTSGGALNTGELFFGEGSRLTVL.

This sequence joins TRBV7-9 and TRBJ1-1; D is perhaps TRBD1 (5 bases). The germline CDR1 and CDR2 sequences are SEHNR and FQNEAQ (reference sequence). Trimming stripped 0 bases from V and 0 bases from J, with 17 bases between. CDR3 size: 18 residues. CDR3 DNA: TGTGCCAGCAGCTTAGCGCCCTGGCAGGGTGGAATGAACACTGAAGCTTTCTTT. It codes for CASSLAPWQGGMNTEAFF.

The rearrangement links TRBV19 to TRBJ2-2, with D perhaps TRBD1 (5 bases). The CDR3 consists of 14 residues. The V and J ends lost 10 bases and 0 bases respectively, with 12 bases between them. The germline gives CDR1 LNHDA, CDR2 SQIVND (reference sequence). The CDR3 DNA follows: TGTGCCACTCAGGGCCCTACGAACACCGGGGAGCTGTTTTTT. It yields the protein CATQGPTNTGELFF.

V gene TRBV30 combines with J gene TRBJ2-3, with TRBD2 matching 12 bases. Per germline, CDR1 GTSNPN and CDR2 SVGIG (reference sequence). The CDR3 sequence is 15 residues long. With 3 bases clipped from V and 5 bases from J, the junction kept 6 bases outside the gene matches. The CDR3 protein is CAWRLAGGPQDTQYF. CDR3 DNA: TGTGCCTGGAGGCTAGCGGGGGGGCCGCAAGATACGCAGTATTTT.

The chain employs TRBV28 and TRBJ2-2; 10 positions match TRBD2. The CDR3 is 15 residues long. Germline-derived CDR1 and CDR2 are MDHEN and SYDVKM. The V segment lost 5 bases and the J segment 6 bases; nucleotides outside the gene matches: 6. The CDR3, as DNA: TGTGCCAGCAGTGAGCTAGCGGGAGTGTCCGGGGAGCTGTTTTTT. It yields the protein CASSELAGVSGELFF.

The chain recombines TRBV5-1 with TRBJ2-1; D possibly corresponds to TRBD1 (6 bases). CDR1 is SGHRS and CDR2 is YFSETQ in the germline V gene. The V end lost 4 bases, the J end lost 7 bases, and 18 bases lay between the germline ends. This CDR3 is built from 15 residues. The CDR3 spells CASSATGMISNEQFF. For the CDR3, the DNA is TGCGCCAGCAGCGCCACAGGGATGATATCGAATGAGCAGTTCTTC.

The gene calls are TRBV7-8 and TRBJ2-2; no firm D call. The V gene's germline CDR1 is SGHVS and CDR2 FQNEAQ. This CDR3 region has 15 residues. V was pared by 1 base and J by 3 bases, with 9 bases between. Here the CDR3 DNA reads TGTGCCAGCAGCTTAGAAGATTGGGACACCGGGGAGCTGTTTTTT. This encodes CASSLEDWDTGELFF. Complete variable domain (other parts from reference TRBV7-8 and TRBJ2-2): GAGVSQSPRYKVAKRGQDVALRCDPISGHVSLFWYQQALGQGPEFLTYFQNEAQLDKSGLPSDRFFAERPEGSVSTLKIQRTQQEDSAVYLCASSLEDWDTGELFFGEGSRLTVL.

The chain combines TRBV6-5 with TRBJ2-1, with a tentative D call TRBD2 (6 bases). The V end lost 8 bases, the J end lost 5 bases, and 10 bases lay between the germline ends. The CDR3 spans 12 residues. CDR1 and CDR2 from the germline V gene are MNHEY and SVGAGI. The CDR3 is CASGSGDNEQFF. The CDR3 DNA reads TGTGCCAGCGGCTCGGGGGACAATGAGCAGTTCTTC.